The T cell receptor (beta chain) described here comes from a study of shared clonotypes between healthy human individuals. Using immunoSEQ multiplex PCR, the repertoire was profiled, and TCRdb retains in-frame clones only, with some absent. This table holds about 1.5 million clones, approximately 98% found once. The CDR3 runs 12 residues. V lost 11 bases, J lost 8 bases, and 15 bases lay in between. Germline V gene lookup returns CDR1 ENHRY and CDR2 SYGVKD. Input material: naive CD4+ T cells sorted from blood. The subset was: CD45RA+ positively selected. This receptor was obtained from a man aged 30-40 years in good health. The chain carries TRBV10-3 and TRBJ2-2; possibly TRBD1 or TRBD2 for D (6 bases each). The CDR3 coding sequence is TGTGCCGGGGGGCCGGAGGGAGGGGAGCTGTTTTTT. Encoded protein: CAGGPEGGELFF.